A single sample is the source of the 18 T cell receptor beta chains below, sequenced in a study of blood T cell repertoires in COVID-19. Sequencing was performed with immunoSEQ multiplex PCR; in TCRdb, only in-frame clones are kept and a portion is missing. The data hold fewer than 250,000 clones, with 80% to 90% observed a single time. The sequenced sample consisted of peripheral blood. These receptors came from a woman aged 70 to 79 with active or convalescent COVID-19.

The rearrangement joins TRBV28 to TRBJ2-5; weak D call: TRBD1 (6 bases). Germline values: CDR1 MDHEN, CDR2 SYDVKM. Trimming took 2 bases from V and 4 from J, leaving 11 bases between them. This CDR3 is built from 14 residues. The CDR3 DNA follows: TGTGCCAGCAGTTTACCCACAGGGAGAGAGACCCAGTACTTC. Translated: CASSLPTGRETQYF. The full variable domain, completed using reference TRBV28 and TRBJ2-5, is DVKVTQSSRYLVKRTGEKVFLECVQDMDHENMFWYRQDPGLGLRLIYFSYDVKMKEKGDIPEGYSVSREKKERFSLILESASTNQTSMYLCASSLPTGRETQYFGPGTRLLVL.

This chain connects TRBV3-1 (or the pseudogene TRBV3-2) to TRBJ2-3; TRBD2 matches 8 bases. The V and J ends lost 4 bases and 0 bases, in that order; junction bases with no gene match: 9. The CDR3 totals 17 residues. Germline loops: CDR1 LGHDT, CDR2 YNNKEL (reference sequence). In nucleotides, the CDR3 is TGTGCCAGCAGCCGATCGCGGACTAGCCCTAGCACAGATACGCAGTATTTT. Translating gives CASSRSRTSPSTDTQYF.

The count of this clone is one. This sequence joins TRBV10-3 and TRBJ2-2, with 9 bases fitting TRBD1. This CDR3 comprises 14 residues. Trimming at V came to 11 bases and at J to 1 base, leaving 5 bases not matched to a gene. CDR1 and CDR2 (germline): ENHRY, SYGVKD. In DNA form, the CDR3 reads TGTGCCTCAGGACAGGGGCTGAACACCGGGGAGCTGTTTTTT. It specifies CASGQGLNTGELFF.

This chain joins TRBV6-2 or TRBV6-3 and TRBJ2-7; TRBD2 matches at 9 bases. V trimming: 2 bases; J trimming: 4 bases; junction bases outside the gene matches: 9. Per germline, CDR1 MNHEY and CDR2 SVGEGT. The CDR3 loop spans 16 amino acids. Here the CDR3 DNA reads TGTGCCAGCAGTTACGGCGGGACTAGCTTTATGTACGAGCAGTACTTC. The encoded protein is CASSYGGTSFMYEQYF.

The chain uses TRBV21-1 and TRBJ1-3; the table's TRBD1 call for D was not verified on the DNA. TRBV21-1 has pseudogene status. The CDR3 is 17 amino acids. CDR3: CASSNRKGAGRGNTIYF. CDR3 bases: TGTGCCAGCAGCAATCGGAAGGGGGCCGGTCGCGGAAACACCATATATTTT.

V is TRBV5-1 and J is TRBJ2-3; TRBD2 aligns across 10 bases. The germline V gene has CDR1 SGHRS and CDR2 YFSETQ. Trimming cost V 0 bases and J 0 bases; bases outside gene matches: 10. The CDR3 totals 19 residues. CDR3 nucleotides: TGCGCCAGCAGCTTGGGAATAGGAGGGACTAGCGATAGCACAGATACGCAGTATTTT. This codes for CASSLGIGGTSDSTDTQYF.

The V gene is TRBV10-3, the J gene TRBJ1-1; 8 bases are shared with TRBD1. V shed 2 bases, J shed 3 bases, and the junction held 2 bases outside the gene matches. This CDR3 comprises 14 residues. Looked up from germline, CDR1 is ENHRY and CDR2 is SYGVKD. CDR3 sequence reads: CAISEQGAHTEAFF. The CDR3 bases are TGTGCCATCAGTGAGCAGGGGGCGCACACTGAAGCTTTCTTT.

This clone occurred a few times. The chain carries TRBV18 and TRBJ2-7; TRBD1 aligns across 8 bases. The CDR3 consists of 12 residues. After removal of 3 bases from V and 6 bases from J, the junction contained 1 base not matched to a gene. Germline CDR1 and CDR2: KGHSH and LQKENI. The CDR3 region is CASSPDRAEQYF. For the CDR3, the DNA is TGTGCCAGCTCACCGGACAGGGCCGAGCAGTACTTC.

This clone showed up just a few times. V gene TRBV6-2 or TRBV6-3 combines with J gene TRBJ2-7; D may be TRBD1 (6 bases). V was clipped by 4 bases and J by 3 bases, with 16 bases between them. The CDR3 has 15 amino acids. The germline CDR1 and CDR2 sequences are MNHEY and SVGEGT. The CDR3 spells CASSFTSTGNYEQYF. The CDR3 DNA reads TGTGCCAGCAGTTTTACGTCTACAGGGAACTACGAGCAGTACTTC.

The chain employs TRBV9 and TRBJ2-1; 8 positions agree with TRBD2. This CDR3 is 15 amino acids long. J was trimmed by 6 bases and V by 2 bases; bases with no gene match: 7. CDR1 is SGDLS and CDR2 is YYNGEE in the germline V gene. Here the CDR3 DNA reads TGTGCCAGCAGCGTGAGCGGGAGTAATAGCAATGAGCAGTTCTTC. This encodes CASSVSGSNSNEQFF.

This clone has only one observation. The V call is TRBV28, the J call TRBJ1-4; D perhaps matches TRBD1 (5 bases). Germline V gene data show CDR1 as MDHEN and CDR2 as SYDVKM. The CDR3 spans 17 residues. V lost 5 bases and J 4 bases, leaving 20 bases between the germline ends. The CDR3 DNA follows: TGTGCCAGCAGTCCTCGGACAAAGGTTACGATTAATGAAAAACTGTTTTTT. Amino acid sequence: CASSPRTKVTINEKLFF.

The rearrangement joins TRBV11-1 to TRBJ1-2; D gene uncertain. The CDR3 spans 12 residues. Trimming cost V 5 bases and J 6 bases, with 10 bases left between them. CDR1 is SGHAT, CDR2 FQDESV, per germline (reference sequence). CDR3 nucleotides: TGTGCCAGCAGCCACAGCGGGGATGGCTACACCTTC. This translates into CASSHSGDGYTF.

The chain uses TRBV4-1 and TRBJ1-2, with 8 nucleotides matching TRBD1. This CDR3 spans 15 amino acids. The germline V gene encodes CDR1 MGHRA and CDR2 YSYEKL. The V gene end was trimmed by 0 bases and the J gene end by 5 bases; junction bases not matched to a gene: 5. This CDR3 is CASSQEGQVIYGYTF. Here the CDR3 DNA reads TGCGCCAGCAGCCAAGAGGGACAGGTGATATATGGCTACACCTTC.

The genes are TRBV5-6 and TRBJ1-1, with D unresolved. The V end lost 6 bases, the J end lost 5 bases, and 17 bases lay between the germline ends. Per germline, CDR1 SGHDT and CDR2 YYEEEE. The length of the CDR3 is 14 residues. The CDR3 sequence: CASTPRRYGTEAFF. CDR3 sequence (DNA): TGTGCCAGCACCCCAAGGAGGTACGGAACTGAAGCTTTCTTT.

The gene calls are TRBV15 and TRBJ1-2; D perhaps matches TRBD1 (5 bases). The CDR3 has 13 amino acids. CDR1 is LNHNV, CDR2 YYDKDF, per germline (reference sequence). Trimming removed 1 base from V and 7 bases from J, with 10 bases in between. This CDR3 reads CATSRVLGAGYTF. CDR3 DNA sequence: TGTGCCACCAGCAGAGTTTTAGGGGCTGGCTACACCTTC.

This sequence joins TRBV19 and TRBJ2-6, with D unresolved. The CDR3 is 16 residues long. CDR1 and CDR2 (germline): LNHDA, SQIVND (reference sequence). V was cut by 3 bases and J by 9 bases, with 18 bases left in between. The CDR3 is CASSIGPSRFGNVLTF. CDR3 DNA: TGTGCCAGTAGTATTGGGCCATCCAGGTTCGGCAACGTCCTGACTTTC.

Of note for this clone: Because the CDR3 is missing its conserved closing phenylalanine or tryptophan, this is likely a read error. It is unclear where the CDR3 begins or ends on the DNA, so no DNA is shown, and the CDR3 is as TCRdb lists it. The chain joins TRBV24-1 to TRBJ1-1; TRBD1, the table's D call, lacks a check against the DNA. The CDR3 is 10 amino acids long, termini counted. Germline assignment: CDR1 KGHDR and CDR2 SFDVKD. The CDR3 region is CATSASNTYH.

The chain has TRBV4-1 and TRBJ2-5; perhaps TRBD2 as D (6 bases). V gave up 0 bases and J gave up 7 bases, with 18 bases separating them. The length of the CDR3 is 16 residues. CDR1 MGHRA and CDR2 YSYEKL come from the germline V gene. The CDR3, as DNA: TGCGCCAGCAGCCAAGATATTGGGCGGGGCGAAGTGACCCAGTACTTC. As protein: CASSQDIGRGEVTQYF.